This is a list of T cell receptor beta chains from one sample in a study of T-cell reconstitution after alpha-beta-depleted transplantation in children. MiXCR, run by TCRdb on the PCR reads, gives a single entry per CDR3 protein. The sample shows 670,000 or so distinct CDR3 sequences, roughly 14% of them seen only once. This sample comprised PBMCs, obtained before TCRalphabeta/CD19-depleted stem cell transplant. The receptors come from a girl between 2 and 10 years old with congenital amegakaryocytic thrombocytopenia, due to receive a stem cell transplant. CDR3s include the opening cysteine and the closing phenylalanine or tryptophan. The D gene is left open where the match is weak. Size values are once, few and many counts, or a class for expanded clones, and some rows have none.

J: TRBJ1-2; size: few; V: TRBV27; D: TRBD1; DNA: TGTGCCAGCAGTCGCGACAGGGACCGGGGCTACACCTTC; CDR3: CASSRDRDRGYTF
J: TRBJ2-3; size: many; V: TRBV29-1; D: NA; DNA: TGCAGCGTTGCTAGCCGTTTCGCAGATACGCAGTATTTT; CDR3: CSVASRFADTQYF
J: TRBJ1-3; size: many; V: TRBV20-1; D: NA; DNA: TGCAGTGCTATCTTTCGAGGACCTGGAAACACCATATATTTT; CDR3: CSAIFRGPGNTIYF
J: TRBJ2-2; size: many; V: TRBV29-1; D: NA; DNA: TGCAGCGTTCAGGGTTCCGGGGAGCTGTTTTTT; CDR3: CSVQGSGELFF
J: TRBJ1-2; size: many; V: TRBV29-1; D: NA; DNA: TGCAGCGCCTCTTGGGGACACGTGAGTGGCTACACCTTC; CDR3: CSASWGHVSGYTF
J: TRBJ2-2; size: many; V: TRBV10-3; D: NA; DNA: TGTGCCATCAGTGTGCAGGGGCCCACCGGGGAGCTGTTTTTT; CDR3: CAISVQGPTGELFF
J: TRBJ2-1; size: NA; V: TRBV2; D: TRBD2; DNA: TGTGCCAGCAGAAGAGCGGGAGGGCCGGGCAATGAGCAGTTCTTC; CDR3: CASRRAGGPGNEQFF
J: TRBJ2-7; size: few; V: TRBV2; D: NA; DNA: TGTGCCAGCAGGCTGGGAGATGAGCAGTACTTC; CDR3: CASRLGDEQYF
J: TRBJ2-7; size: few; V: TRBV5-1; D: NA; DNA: TGCGCCAGCAGCCCTCGGCGGGACAGTTACGAGCAGTACTTC; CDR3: CASSPRRDSYEQYF
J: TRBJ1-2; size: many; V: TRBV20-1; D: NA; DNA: TGCAGTGCTAGAGATATTGACACCTCCTATGGCTACACCTTC; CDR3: CSARDIDTSYGYTF
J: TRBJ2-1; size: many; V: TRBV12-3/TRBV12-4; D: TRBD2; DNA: TGTGCCAGCAGGGTAGCGGGGATCAATGAGCAGTTCTTC; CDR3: CASRVAGINEQFF
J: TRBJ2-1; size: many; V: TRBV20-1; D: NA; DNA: TGCAGTGCTAGAGTCCCTGACCACAATGAGCAGTTCTTC; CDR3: CSARVPDHNEQFF
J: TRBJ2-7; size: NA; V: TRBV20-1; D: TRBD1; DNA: TGCAGTGCTTGTCGGGACAGCTACGAGCAGTACTTC; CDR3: CSACRDSYEQYF
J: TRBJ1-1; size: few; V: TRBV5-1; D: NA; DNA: TGCGCCAGCAGCCCGACGAGGGGTCGGAACACTGAAGCTTTCTTT; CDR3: CASSPTRGRNTEAFF
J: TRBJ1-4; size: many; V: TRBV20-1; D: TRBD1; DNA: TGCAGTGCTAGAGATCCCGGGACAGGGGTTGAAAAACTGTTTTTT; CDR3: CSARDPGTGVEKLFF
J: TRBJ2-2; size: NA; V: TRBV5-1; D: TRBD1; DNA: TGCGCCAGCAGTTCTCGGACAGGGTCCACCGGGGAGCTGTTTTTT; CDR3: CASSSRTGSTGELFF
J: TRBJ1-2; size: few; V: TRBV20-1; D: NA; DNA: TGCAGTGCTACGGGTTTGGGGGAGAGCAATGGCTACACCTTC; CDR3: CSATGLGESNGYTF
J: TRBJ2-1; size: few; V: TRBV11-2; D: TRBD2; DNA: TGTGCCAGCAGCCCTAGGGGGGGACTAGCGAGCTCCTACAATGAGCAGTTCTTC; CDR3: CASSPRGGLASSYNEQFF
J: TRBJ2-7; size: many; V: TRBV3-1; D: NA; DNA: TGTGCCAGCAGCCAAGATGTTAGAGGCGAGCAGTACTTC; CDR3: CASSQDVRGEQYF
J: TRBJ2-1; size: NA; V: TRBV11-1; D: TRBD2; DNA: TGTGCCAGCAGCTTTGTAAAGCGACTAGCGGGCCCTAGAGTCTCCTACAATGAGCAGTTCTTC; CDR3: CASSFVKRLAGPRVSYNEQFF
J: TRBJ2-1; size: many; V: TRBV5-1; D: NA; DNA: TGCGCCAGTGGGGGACTTCATTACAATGAGCAGTTCTTC; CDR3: CASGGLHYNEQFF
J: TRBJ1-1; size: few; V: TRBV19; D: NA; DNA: TGTGCCAGTCAGGGACCGGAATCGTCGCGCGCTTTCTTT; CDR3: CASQGPESSRAFF
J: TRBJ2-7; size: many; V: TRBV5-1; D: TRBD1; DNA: TGCGCCAGCAGCCTCCACAGGGGAAACGAGCAGTACTTC; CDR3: CASSLHRGNEQYF
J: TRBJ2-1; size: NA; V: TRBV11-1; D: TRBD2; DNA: TGTGCCAGCAGCTTAATAGGCACTAGCGGGAGGGTGGGGTCCTACAATGAGCAGTTCTTC; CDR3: CASSLIGTSGRVGSYNEQFF
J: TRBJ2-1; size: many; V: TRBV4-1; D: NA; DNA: TGCGCCAGCAGCCAAGGGGTATTCCGACTCCTAAACAATGAGCAGTTCTTC; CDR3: CASSQGVFRLLNNEQFF
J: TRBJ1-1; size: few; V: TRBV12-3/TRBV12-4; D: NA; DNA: TGTGCCAGCAGTCCGCTGACAAGCCCCGAAGCTTTCTTT; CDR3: CASSPLTSPEAFF
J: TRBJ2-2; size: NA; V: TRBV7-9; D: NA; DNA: TGTGCCAGCAGACCCGGGGTGCCCGGGGAGCTGTTTTTT; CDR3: CASRPGVPGELFF
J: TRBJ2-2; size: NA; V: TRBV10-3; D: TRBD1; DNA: TGTGCCATCAGTGGTGGACAGGGGAGAGGGACCGGGGAGCTGTTTTTT; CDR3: CAISGGQGRGTGELFF
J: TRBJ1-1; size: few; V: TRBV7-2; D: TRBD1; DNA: TGTGCCAGCAGCCAGCTGTCAGGGGGCACTGAAGCTTTCTTT; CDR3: CASSQLSGGTEAFF
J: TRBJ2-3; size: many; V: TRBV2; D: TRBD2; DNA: TGTGCCAGAGGGGGTGTCGGGACTAGCGGGACGGGCACAGATACGCAGTATTTT; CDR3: CARGGVGTSGTGTDTQYF
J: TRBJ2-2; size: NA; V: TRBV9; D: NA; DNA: TGTGCCAGCAGCGTAGGGTTCGGGGAGCTGTTTTTT; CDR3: CASSVGFGELFF
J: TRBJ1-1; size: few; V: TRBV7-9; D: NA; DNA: TGTGCCAGCAGGTTCCCCTTTGAAAGAGCTTTCTTT; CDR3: CASRFPFERAFF
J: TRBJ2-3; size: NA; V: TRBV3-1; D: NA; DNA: TGTGCCAGCAGCCAAGAAGGGATACCAAACTATACGCAGTATTTT; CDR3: CASSQEGIPNYTQYF
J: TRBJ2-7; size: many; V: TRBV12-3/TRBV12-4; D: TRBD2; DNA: TGTGCCAGCAGTTGGGGCATGACTAGCGCGGAAAAATACGAGCAGTACTTC; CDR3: CASSWGMTSAEKYEQYF
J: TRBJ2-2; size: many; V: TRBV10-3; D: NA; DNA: TGTGCCATCAGTGGCAGGGGGGAGCTGTTTTTT; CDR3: CAISGRGELFF
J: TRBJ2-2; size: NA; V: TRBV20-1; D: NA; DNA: TGCAGTGCTAGAGACCGGGACAAGAACACCGGGGAGCTGTTTTTT; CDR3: CSARDRDKNTGELFF
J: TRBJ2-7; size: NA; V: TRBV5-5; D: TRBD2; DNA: TGTGCCAGCAGCCGGGGGGGATCGATCGAGCAGTACTTC; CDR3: CASSRGGSIEQYF
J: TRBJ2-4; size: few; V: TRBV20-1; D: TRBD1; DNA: TGCAGTGCTATCGACAGGGGCAAAAACATTCAGTACTTC; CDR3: CSAIDRGKNIQYF
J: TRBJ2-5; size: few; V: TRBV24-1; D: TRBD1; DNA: TGTGCCACCAGTGATATCCGGGACAGTCCTGAAGAGACCCAGTACTTC; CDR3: CATSDIRDSPEETQYF
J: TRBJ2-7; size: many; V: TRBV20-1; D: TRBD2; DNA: TGCAGTGCTAGAGATCGCAAGCGGGAGTGGTCCTACGAGCAGTACTTC; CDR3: CSARDRKREWSYEQYF
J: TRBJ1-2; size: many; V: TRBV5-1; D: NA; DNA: TGCGCCAGCAGCTTGGACTCATGGTTCTATGGCTACACCTTC; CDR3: CASSLDSWFYGYTF
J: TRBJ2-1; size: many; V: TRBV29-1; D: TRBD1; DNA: TGCAGCGTTTCACCGAATCCAGGGGGAATCTACAATGAGCAGTTCTTC; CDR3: CSVSPNPGGIYNEQFF
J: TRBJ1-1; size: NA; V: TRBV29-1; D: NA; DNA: TGCAGCGTTGAAATGGGCAGTTCTTTTCTCTTCGGTGAAGCTTTCTTT; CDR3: CSVEMGSSFLFGEAFF
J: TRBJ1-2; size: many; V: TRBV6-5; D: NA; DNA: TGTGCCAGCAAAAGGGGGAATGGCTACACCTTC; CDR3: CASKRGNGYTF